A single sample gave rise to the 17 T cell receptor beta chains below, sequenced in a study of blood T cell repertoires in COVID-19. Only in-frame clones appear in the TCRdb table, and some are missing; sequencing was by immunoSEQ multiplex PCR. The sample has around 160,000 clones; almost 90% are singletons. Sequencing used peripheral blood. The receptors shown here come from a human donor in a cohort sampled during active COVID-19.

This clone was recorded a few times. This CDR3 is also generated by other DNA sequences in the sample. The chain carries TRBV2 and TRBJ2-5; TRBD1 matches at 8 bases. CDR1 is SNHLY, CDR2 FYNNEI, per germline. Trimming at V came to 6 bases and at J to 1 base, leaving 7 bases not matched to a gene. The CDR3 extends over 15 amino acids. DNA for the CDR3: TGTGCCAGCAGCGGCGACAGGGGCCTCCAAGAGACCCAGTACTTC. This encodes CASSGDRGLQETQYF.

The CDR3 bases are TGTGCCAGCAGCCGTAAGAATGGCATTAGCGGGTTGTACTCCTACGAGCAGTACTTC. Its translation is CASSRKNGISGLYSYEQYF. The V gene is TRBV3-1 (or the pseudogene TRBV3-2), the J gene TRBJ2-7, with 7 bases aligning to TRBD2. Germline V gene data show CDR1 as LGHDT and CDR2 as YNNKEL (reference sequence). The J segment lost 0 bases and the V segment lost 4 bases, leaving 18 bases of the junction unmatched. The length of the CDR3 is 19 residues.

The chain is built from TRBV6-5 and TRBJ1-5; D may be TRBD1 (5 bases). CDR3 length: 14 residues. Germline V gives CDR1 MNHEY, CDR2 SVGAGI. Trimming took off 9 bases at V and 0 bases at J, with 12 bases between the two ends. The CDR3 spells CASTIQDSNQPQHF. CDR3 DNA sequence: TGTGCCAGTACAATACAGGATAGCAATCAGCCCCAGCATTTT.

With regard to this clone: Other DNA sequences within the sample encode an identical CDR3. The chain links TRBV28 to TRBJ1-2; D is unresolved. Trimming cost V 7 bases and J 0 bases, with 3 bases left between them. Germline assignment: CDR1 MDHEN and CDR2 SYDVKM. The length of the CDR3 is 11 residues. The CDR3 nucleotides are TGTGCCAGCACCGCTAACTATGGCTACACCTTC. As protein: CASTANYGYTF.

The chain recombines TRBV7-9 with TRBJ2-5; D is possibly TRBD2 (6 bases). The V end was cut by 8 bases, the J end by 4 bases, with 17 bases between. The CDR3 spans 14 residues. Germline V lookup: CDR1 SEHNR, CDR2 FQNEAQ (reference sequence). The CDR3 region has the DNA TGTGCCAGCGGCACGACTAGGGGTCTAGAGACCCAGTACTTC. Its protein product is CASGTTRGLETQYF.

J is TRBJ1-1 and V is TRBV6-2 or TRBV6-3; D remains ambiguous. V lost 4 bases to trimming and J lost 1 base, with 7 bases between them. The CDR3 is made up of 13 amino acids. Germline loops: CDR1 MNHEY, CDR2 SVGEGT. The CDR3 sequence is CASSLQRNTEAFF. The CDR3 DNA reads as TGTGCCAGCAGTTTACAGAGGAACACTGAAGCTTTCTTT.

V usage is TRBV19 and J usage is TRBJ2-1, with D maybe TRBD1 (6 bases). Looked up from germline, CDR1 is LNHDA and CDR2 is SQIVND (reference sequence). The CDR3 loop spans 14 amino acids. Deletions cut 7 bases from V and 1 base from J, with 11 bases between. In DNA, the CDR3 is TGTGCCAGTAACACTCAGGGGTCCTACAATGAGCAGTTCTTC. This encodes CASNTQGSYNEQFF.

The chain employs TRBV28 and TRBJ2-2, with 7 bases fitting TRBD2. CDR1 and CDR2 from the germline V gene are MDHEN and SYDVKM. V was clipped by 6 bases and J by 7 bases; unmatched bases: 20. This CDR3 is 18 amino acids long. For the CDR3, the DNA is TGTGCCAGCAGCGAACTCCAGCGTCGCGGGAGTCGGGGCGGGGAGCTGTTTTTT. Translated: CASSELQRRGSRGGELFF.

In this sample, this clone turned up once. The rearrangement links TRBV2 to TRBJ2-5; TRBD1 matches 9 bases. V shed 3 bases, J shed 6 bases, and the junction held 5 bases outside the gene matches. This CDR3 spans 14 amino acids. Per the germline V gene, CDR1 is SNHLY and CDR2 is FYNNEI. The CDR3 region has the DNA TGTGCCAGCAGTGACGGGACAGGGTACAAGACCCAGTACTTC. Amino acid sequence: CASSDGTGYKTQYF.

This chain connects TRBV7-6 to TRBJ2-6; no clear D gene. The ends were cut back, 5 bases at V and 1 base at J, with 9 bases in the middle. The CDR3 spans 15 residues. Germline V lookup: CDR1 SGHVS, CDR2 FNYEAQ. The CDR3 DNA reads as TGTGCCAGCAGCGCTCCAGAATCTGGGGCCAACGTCCTGACTTTC. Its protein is CASSAPESGANVLTF.

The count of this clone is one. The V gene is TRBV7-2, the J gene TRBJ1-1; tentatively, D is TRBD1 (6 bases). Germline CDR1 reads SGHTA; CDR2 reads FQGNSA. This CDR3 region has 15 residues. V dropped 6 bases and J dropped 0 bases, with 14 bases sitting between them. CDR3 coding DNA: TGTGCCAGCAGACGCTACGGACAGATGAACACTGAAGCTTTCTTT. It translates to CASRRYGQMNTEAFF. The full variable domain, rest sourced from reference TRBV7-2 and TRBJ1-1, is GAGVSQSPSNKVTEKGKDVELRCDPISGHTALYWYRQSLGQGLEFLIYFQGNSAPDKSGLPSDRFSAERTGGSVSTLTIQRTQQEDSAVYLCASRRYGQMNTEAFFGQGTRLTVV.

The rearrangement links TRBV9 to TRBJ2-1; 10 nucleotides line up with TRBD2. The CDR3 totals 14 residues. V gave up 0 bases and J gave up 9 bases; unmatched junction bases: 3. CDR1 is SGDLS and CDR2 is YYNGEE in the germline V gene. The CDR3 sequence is CASSVGSGRTEQFF. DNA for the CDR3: TGTGCCAGCAGCGTAGGTAGCGGGAGGACTGAGCAGTTCTTC. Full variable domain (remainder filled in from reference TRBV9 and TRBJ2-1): DSGVTQTPKHLITATGQRVTLRCSPRSGDLSVYWYQQSLDQGLQFLIQYYNGEERAKGNILERFSAQQFPDLHSELNLSSLELGDSALYFCASSVGSGRTEQFFGPGTRLTVL.

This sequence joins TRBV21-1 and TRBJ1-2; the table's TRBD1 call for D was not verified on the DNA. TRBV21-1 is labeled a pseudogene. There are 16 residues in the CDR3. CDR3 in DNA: TGTGCCAGCAGCAAAGATCGGGACAGGGGGTTCTATGGCTACACCTTC. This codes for CASSKDRDRGFYGYTF.

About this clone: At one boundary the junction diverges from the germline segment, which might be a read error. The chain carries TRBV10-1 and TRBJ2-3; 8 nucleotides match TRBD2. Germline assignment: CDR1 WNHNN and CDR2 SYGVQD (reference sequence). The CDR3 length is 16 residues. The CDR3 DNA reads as TGCGCCAGCAGCTCCACTAGCGGTTATTTCACAGACACGCAGTATTTT. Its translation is CASSSTSGYFTDTQYF.

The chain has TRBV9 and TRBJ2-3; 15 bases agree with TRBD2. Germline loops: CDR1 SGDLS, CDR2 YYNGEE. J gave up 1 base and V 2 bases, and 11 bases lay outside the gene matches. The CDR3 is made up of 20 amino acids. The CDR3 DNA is TGTGCCAGCAGCGTCCGACCGGGACTAGCGGGGGGTGTTGGCACAGATACGCAGTATTTT. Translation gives CASSVRPGLAGGVGTDTQYF.

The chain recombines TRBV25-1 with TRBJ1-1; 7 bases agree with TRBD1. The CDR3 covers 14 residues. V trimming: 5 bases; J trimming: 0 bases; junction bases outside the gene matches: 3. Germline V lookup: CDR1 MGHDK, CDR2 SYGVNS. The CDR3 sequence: CASSKTGLNTEAFF. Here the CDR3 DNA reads TGTGCCAGCAGTAAGACAGGGTTGAACACTGAAGCTTTCTTT. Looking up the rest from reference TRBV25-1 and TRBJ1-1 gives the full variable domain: EADIYQTPRYLVIGTGKKITLECSQTMGHDKMYWYQQDPGMELHLIHYSYGVNSTEKGDLSSESTVSRIRTEHFPLTLESARPSHTSQYLCASSKTGLNTEAFFGQGTRLTVV.

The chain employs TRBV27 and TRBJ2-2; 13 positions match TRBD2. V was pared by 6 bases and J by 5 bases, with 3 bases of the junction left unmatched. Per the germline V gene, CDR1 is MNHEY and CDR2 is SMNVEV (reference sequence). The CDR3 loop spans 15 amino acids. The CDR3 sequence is CASRVLAGGTGELFF. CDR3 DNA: TGTGCCAGCAGGGTACTAGCGGGAGGGACCGGGGAGCTGTTTTTT.